The present entry profiles one T cell receptor beta chain with its context. This sample is part of a study of blood T cell repertoires in COVID-19. About the study: PBMCs, B-cell-depleted T cells, or T cells were the source of the cDNA or gDNA that made up the material.

CDR1 and CDR2 (germline): DFQATT, SNEGSKA (reference sequence). Trimming took off 3 bases at V and 5 bases at J, with 23 bases between the two ends. The CDR3 totals 17 residues. Study processing details: Reference gene primers were amplified, and this amplification served to estimate nucleated cell counts. Sequencing used immunoSEQ multiplex PCR; TCRdb keeps in-frame clones, though not all of them. V and J calls plus clone size are reproduced from that table; the DNA served to infer D and trimming. Of roughly 280,000 clones detected, roughly 89% appear once; the ten largest clones hold approximately 2%.

The sequence came from a woman in her sixties who had recovered from COVID-19. The rearrangement joins TRBV20-1 to TRBJ1-5; D is possibly TRBD1 (6 bases). Sequenced input: PBMCs or T cells enriched from blood (not recorded which). CDR3 DNA: TGCAGTGCTAGTGGGGGCAGAAGGACGTATGAGGATCAGCCCCAGCATTTT. Translating gives CSASGGRRTYEDQPQHF.